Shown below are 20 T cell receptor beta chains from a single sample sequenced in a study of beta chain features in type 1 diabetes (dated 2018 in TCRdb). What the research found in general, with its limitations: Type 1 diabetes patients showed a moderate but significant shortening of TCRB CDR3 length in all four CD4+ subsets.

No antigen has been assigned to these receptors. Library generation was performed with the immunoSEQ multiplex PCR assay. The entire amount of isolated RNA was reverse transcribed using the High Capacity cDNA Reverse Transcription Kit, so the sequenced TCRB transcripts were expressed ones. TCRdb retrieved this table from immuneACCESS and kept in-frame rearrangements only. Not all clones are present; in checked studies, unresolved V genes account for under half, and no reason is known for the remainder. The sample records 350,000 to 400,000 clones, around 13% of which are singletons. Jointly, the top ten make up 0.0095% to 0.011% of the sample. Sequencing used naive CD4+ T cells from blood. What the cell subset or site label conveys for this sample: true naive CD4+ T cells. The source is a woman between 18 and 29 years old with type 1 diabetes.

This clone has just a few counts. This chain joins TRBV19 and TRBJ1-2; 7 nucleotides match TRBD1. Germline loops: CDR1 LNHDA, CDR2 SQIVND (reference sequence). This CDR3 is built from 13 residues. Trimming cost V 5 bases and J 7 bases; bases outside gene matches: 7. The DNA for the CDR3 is TGTGCCAGTAGTGCGACAGGGAAGGCTGGCTACACCTTC. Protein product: CASSATGKAGYTF.

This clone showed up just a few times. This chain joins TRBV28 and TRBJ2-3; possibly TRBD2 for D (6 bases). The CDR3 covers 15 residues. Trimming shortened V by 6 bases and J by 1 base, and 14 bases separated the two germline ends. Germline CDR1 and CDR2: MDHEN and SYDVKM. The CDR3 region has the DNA TGTGCCAGCAGCGAAGCGGGCCGCGGCACAGATACGCAGTATTTT. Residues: CASSEAGRGTDTQYF. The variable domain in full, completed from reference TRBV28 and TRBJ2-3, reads DVKVTQSSRYLVKRTGEKVFLECVQDMDHENMFWYRQDPGLGLRLIYFSYDVKMKEKGDIPEGYSVSREKKERFSLILESASTNQTSMYLCASSEAGRGTDTQYFGPGTRLTVL.

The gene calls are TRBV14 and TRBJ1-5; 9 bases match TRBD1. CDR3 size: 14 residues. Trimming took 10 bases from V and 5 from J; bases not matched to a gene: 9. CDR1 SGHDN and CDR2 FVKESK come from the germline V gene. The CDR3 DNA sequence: TGTGCCAAAACCCGGGACAGGGCACATCAGCCCCAGCATTTT. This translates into CAKTRDRAHQPQHF.

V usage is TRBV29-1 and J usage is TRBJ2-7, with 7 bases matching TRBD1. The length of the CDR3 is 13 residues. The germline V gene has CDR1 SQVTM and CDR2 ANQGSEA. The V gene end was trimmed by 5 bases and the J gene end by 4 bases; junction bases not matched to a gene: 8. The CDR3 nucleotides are TGCAGCGTTAAGTCCCGGACAGGTTACGAGCAGTACTTC. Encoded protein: CSVKSRTGYEQYF.

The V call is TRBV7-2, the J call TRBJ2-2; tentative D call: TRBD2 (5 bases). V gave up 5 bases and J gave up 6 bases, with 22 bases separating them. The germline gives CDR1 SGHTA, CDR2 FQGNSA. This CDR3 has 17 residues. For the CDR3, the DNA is TGTGCCAGCAGCGACCGGGGTGGGTTGCCGTTCCCCGGGGAGCTGTTTTTT. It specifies CASSDRGGLPFPGELFF.

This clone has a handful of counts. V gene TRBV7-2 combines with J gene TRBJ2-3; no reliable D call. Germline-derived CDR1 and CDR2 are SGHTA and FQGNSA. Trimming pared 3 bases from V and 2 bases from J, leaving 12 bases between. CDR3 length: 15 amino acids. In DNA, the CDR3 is TGTGCCAGCAGCTTTAGCACGAGCCCCACAGATACGCAGTATTTT. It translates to CASSFSTSPTDTQYF.

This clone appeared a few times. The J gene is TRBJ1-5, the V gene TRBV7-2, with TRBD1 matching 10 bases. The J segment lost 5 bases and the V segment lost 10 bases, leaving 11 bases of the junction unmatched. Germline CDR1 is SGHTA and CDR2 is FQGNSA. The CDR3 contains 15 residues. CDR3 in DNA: TGTGCCACTCTGCTTGTCGGGACAGGGGATCAGCCCCAGCATTTT. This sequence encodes CATLLVGTGDQPQHF.

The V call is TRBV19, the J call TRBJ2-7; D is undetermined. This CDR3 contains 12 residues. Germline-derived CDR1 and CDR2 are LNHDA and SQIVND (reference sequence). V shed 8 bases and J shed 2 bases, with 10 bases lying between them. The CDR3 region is CASGFGPYEQYF. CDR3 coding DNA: TGTGCCAGTGGCTTTGGGCCCTACGAGCAGTACTTC.

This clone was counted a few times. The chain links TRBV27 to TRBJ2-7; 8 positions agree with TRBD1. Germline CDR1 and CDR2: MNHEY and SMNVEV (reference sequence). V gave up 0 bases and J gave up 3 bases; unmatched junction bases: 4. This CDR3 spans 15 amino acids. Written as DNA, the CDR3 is TGTGCCAGCAGTTTATCGGGACAGGTTTTCTACGAGCAGTACTTC. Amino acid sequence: CASSLSGQVFYEQYF.

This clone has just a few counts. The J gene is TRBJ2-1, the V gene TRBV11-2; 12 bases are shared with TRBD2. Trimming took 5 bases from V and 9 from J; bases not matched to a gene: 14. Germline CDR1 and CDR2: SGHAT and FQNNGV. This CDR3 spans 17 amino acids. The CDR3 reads CASSLSPPSGGAGEQFF. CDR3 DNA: TGTGCCAGCAGCCTCAGCCCTCCTAGCGGGGGGGCAGGTGAGCAGTTCTTC.

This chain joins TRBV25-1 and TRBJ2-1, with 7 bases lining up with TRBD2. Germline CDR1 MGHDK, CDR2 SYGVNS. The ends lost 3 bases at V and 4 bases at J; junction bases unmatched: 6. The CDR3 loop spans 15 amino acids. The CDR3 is CASSDGSGPYNEQFF. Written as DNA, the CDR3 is TGTGCCAGCAGTGACGGTAGCGGGCCTTACAATGAGCAGTTCTTC.

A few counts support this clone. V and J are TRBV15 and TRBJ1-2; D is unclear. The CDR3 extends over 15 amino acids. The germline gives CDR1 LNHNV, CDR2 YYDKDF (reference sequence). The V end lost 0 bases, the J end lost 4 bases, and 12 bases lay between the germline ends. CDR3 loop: CATSRDVGGPYGYTF. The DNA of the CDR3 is TGTGCCACCAGCAGAGATGTTGGTGGGCCCTATGGCTACACCTTC. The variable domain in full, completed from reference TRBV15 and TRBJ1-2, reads DAMVIQNPRYQVTQFGKPVTLSCSQTLNHNVMYWYQQKSSQAPKLLFHYYDKDFNNEADTPDNFQSRRPNTSFCFLDIRSPGLGDTAMYLCATSRDVGGPYGYTFGSGTRLTVV.

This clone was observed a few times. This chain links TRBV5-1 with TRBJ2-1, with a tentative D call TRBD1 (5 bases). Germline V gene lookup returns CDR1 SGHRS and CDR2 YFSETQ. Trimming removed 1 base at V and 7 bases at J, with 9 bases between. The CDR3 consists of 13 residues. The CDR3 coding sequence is TGCGCCAGCAGCTTGCAGGGTTGGAATGAGCAGTTCTTC. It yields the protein CASSLQGWNEQFF.

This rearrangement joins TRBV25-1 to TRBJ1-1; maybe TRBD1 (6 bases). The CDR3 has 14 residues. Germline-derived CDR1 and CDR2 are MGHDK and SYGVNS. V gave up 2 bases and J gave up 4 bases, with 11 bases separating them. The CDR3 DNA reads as TGTGCCAGCAGTGAACGAAGGGGGGGCACTGAAGCTTTCTTT. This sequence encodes CASSERRGGTEAFF. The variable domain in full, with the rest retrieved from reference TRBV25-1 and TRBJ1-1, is EADIYQTPRYLVIGTGKKITLECSQTMGHDKMYWYQQDPGMELHLIHYSYGVNSTEKGDLSSESTVSRIRTEHFPLTLESARPSHTSQYLCASSERRGGTEAFFGQGTRLTVV.

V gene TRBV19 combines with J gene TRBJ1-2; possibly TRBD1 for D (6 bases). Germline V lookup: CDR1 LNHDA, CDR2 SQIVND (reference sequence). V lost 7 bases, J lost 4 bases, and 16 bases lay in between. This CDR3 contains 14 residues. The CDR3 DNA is TGTGCCAGTACTAATCCAGGGGAAAGCTATGGCTACACCTTC. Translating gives CASTNPGESYGYTF.

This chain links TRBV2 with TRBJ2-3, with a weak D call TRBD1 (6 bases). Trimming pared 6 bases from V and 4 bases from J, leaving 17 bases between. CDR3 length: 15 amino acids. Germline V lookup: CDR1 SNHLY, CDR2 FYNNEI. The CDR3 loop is CASSPRPRGADTQYF. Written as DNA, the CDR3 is TGTGCCAGCAGCCCTCGGCCCAGGGGCGCAGATACGCAGTATTTT.

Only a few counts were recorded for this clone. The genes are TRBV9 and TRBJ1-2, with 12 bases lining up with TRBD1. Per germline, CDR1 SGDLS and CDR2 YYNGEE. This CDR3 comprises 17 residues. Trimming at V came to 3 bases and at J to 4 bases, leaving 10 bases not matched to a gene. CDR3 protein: CASSAGQGAFQSYGYTF. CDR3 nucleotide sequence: TGTGCCAGCAGCGCGGGACAGGGGGCGTTTCAGTCCTATGGCTACACCTTC.

The CDR3 is CASSGAGVSYNEQFF. The CDR3 DNA sequence: TGTGCCAGCAGCGGGGCGGGGGTCTCCTACAATGAGCAGTTCTTC. This sequence joins TRBV9 and TRBJ2-1; 7 bases agree with TRBD2. Per the germline V gene, CDR1 is SGDLS and CDR2 is YYNGEE. With V trimmed by 3 bases and J by 0 bases, 3 bases remained unmatched. The CDR3 sequence is 15 residues long.

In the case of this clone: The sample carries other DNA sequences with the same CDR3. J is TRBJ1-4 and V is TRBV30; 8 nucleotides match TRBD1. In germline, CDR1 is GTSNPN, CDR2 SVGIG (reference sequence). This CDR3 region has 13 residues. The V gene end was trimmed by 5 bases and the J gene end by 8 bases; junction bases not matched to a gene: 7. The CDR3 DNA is TGTGCCTGGGGGACAGGCTTGGGGGAAAAACTGTTTTTT. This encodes CAWGTGLGEKLFF.

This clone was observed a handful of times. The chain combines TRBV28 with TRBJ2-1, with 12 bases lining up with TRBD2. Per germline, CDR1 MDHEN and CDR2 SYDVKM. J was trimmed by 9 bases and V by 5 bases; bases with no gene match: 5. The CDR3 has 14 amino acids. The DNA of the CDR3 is TGTGCCAGCAGTCCCACTAGCGGGAGGCGTGAGCAGTTCTTC. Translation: CASSPTSGRREQFF.